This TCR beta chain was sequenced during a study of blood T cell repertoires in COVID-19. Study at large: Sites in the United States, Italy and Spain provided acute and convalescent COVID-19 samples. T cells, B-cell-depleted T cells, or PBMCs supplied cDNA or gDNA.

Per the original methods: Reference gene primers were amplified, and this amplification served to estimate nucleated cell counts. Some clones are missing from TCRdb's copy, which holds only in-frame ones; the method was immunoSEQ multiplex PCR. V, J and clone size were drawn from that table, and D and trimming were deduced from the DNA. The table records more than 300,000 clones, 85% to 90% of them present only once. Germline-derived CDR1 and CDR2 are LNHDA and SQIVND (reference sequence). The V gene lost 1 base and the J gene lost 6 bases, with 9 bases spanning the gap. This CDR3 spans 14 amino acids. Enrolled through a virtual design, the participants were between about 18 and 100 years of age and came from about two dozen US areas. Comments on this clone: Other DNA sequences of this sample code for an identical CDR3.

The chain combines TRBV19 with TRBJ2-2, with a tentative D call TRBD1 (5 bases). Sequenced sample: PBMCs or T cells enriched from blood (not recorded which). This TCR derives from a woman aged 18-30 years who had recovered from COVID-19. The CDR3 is CASSIGRASGELFF. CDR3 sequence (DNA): TGTGCCAGTAGTATAGGCAGGGCGTCCGGGGAGCTGTTTTTT.